What follows are 26 T cell receptor beta chains derived from one specimen sequenced in a study of beta chain features in type 1 diabetes. Regarding the study as a whole: Among all four CD4+ subsets, Type 1 diabetes patients had TCRB CDR3s that were moderately but significantly shorter.

Reverse transcribing all isolated RNA meant expressed TCRB transcripts were sequenced. The table came from immunoSEQ multiplex PCR; TCRdb's copy has only in-frame clones and leaves some out. Of under 50,000 clones in the sample, approximately 68% are singletons; the top ten hold approximately 2%. Their target antigens are unknown. The sample taken for sequencing was Tregs from blood. The receptors derive from a young woman with type 1 diabetes.

The chain carries TRBV5-1 and TRBJ2-6, with TRBD1 matching over 7 bases. The CDR3 has 17 residues. The V and J ends lost 4 bases and 0 bases, in that order; junction bases with no gene match: 7. Germline values: CDR1 SGHRS, CDR2 YFSETQ. CDR3 nucleotides: TGCGCCAGCAGCCCCGGACAGGCCAACTCTGGGGCCAACGTCCTGACTTTC. It codes for CASSPGQANSGANVLTF.

The V and J genes are TRBV7-2 and TRBJ2-3, with TRBD2 as a possible D gene (6 bases). Trimming left V 2 bases short and J 4 bases short, with 10 bases between. Germline lookup yields CDR1 SGHTA and CDR2 FQGNSA. This CDR3 comprises 14 residues. CDR3 protein: CASSLIWDSDTQYF. The CDR3 DNA reads as TGTGCCAGCAGCTTAATCTGGGACTCAGATACGCAGTATTTT.

V and J are TRBV4-3 and TRBJ1-1; no clear D gene. V lost 1 base to trimming and J lost 1 base, with 7 bases between them. The CDR3 is made up of 14 amino acids. Germline V CDR1 and CDR2: LGHNA, YSLEER. The chain's CDR3 is CASSQALSNTEAFF. CDR3 nucleotides: TGCGCCAGCAGCCAAGCCCTCTCGAACACTGAAGCTTTCTTT.

V gene TRBV6-5 combines with J gene TRBJ2-2; 9 bases map to TRBD1. The CDR3 totals 15 residues. Per the germline V gene, CDR1 is MNHEY and CDR2 is SVGAGI. V trimming: 5 bases; J trimming: 6 bases; junction bases outside the gene matches: 7. Here the CDR3 reads CASSVPGQGSGELFF. CDR3 nucleotides: TGTGCCAGCAGTGTCCCGGGACAGGGATCCGGGGAGCTGTTTTTT.

The genes are TRBV28 and TRBJ1-5; D is uncertain. The V and J ends lost 6 bases and 0 bases respectively, with 24 bases between them. The CDR3 sequence is 19 residues long. CDR1 is MDHEN and CDR2 is SYDVKM in the germline V gene. The CDR3 DNA reads as TGTGCCAGCAGCCTTGAATTGCTGGTGGGGAGTAATAGCAATCAGCCCCAGCATTTT. It codes for CASSLELLVGSNSNQPQHF. Using reference TRBV28 and TRBJ1-5 for the parts outside the CDR3, the full variable domain is DVKVTQSSRYLVKRTGEKVFLECVQDMDHENMFWYRQDPGLGLRLIYFSYDVKMKEKGDIPEGYSVSREKKERFSLILESASTNQTSMYLCASSLELLVGSNSNQPQHFGDGTRLSIL.

The chain has TRBV7-9 and TRBJ2-7, with D possibly TRBD1 on 5 matching bases. V was cut by 4 bases and J by 12 bases, with 16 bases left in between. The CDR3 runs 12 residues. From germline, CDR1 is SEHNR and CDR2 FQNEAQ (reference sequence). CDR3 sequence reads: CASSSRPQGAYF. CDR3 nucleotides: TGTGCCAGCAGCTCCCGCCCTCAGGGCGCGTACTTC.

Only one count was recorded for this clone. At one boundary the junction diverges from the germline segment, which might be a read error. Different DNA sequences within this sample yield the same CDR3. This chain connects TRBV7-2 to TRBJ1-4; D call uncertain. The CDR3 is 13 amino acids. Germline CDR1 and CDR2: SGHTA and FQGNSA. CDR3 in amino acids: CASSPSTNEKLFF. In DNA, the CDR3 is TGTGCCAGCAGCCCATCAACAAATGAAAAACTGTTTTTT.

V gene TRBV7-9 combines with J gene TRBJ2-7; TRBD2 is a possible D gene (5 bases). There are 13 residues in the CDR3. Germline V gene data show CDR1 as SEHNR and CDR2 as FQNEAQ (reference sequence). The germline V and J ends were trimmed by 0 bases and 2 bases, with 5 bases remaining between them. The CDR3 loop is CASSLAGAYEQYF. CDR3 DNA: TGTGCCAGCAGCTTAGCCGGGGCCTACGAGCAGTACTTC.

The V call is TRBV7-9, the J call TRBJ2-1; TRBD2 is a possible D gene (7 bases). Looked up from germline, CDR1 is SEHNR and CDR2 is FQNEAQ (reference sequence). The CDR3 length is 14 residues. V dropped 0 bases and J dropped 15 bases, with 18 bases sitting between them. DNA for the CDR3: TGTGCCAGCAGCTTAGCTGGACAGTCGGGGAGGGGGTTCTTC. Translating gives CASSLAGQSGRGFF.

V gene TRBV19 combines with J gene TRBJ1-1; 10 bases match TRBD1. This CDR3 is 14 amino acids long. V shed 6 bases and J 4 bases; nucleotides not matched to a gene: 5. The germline gives CDR1 LNHDA, CDR2 SQIVND (reference sequence). The CDR3 sequence: CASRDRGVSTEAFF. CDR3 DNA: TGTGCCAGTAGGGACAGGGGGGTATCCACTGAAGCTTTCTTT.

This clone has a handful of counts. CDR3 in amino acids: CASSTGTAIAYNEQFF. CDR3 coding DNA: TGTGCCAGTTCCACCGGGACAGCTATCGCCTACAATGAGCAGTTCTTC. The chain uses TRBV19 and TRBJ2-1, with TRBD1 identical over 7 bases. After removal of 8 bases from V and 2 bases from J, the junction contained 12 bases not matched to a gene. This CDR3 has 16 amino acids. In germline, CDR1 is LNHDA, CDR2 SQIVND (reference sequence).

This clone has only a few counts. The chain joins TRBV6-6 to TRBJ2-2, with 8 bases lining up with TRBD2. The V gene's germline CDR1 is MNHNY and CDR2 SVGAGI (reference sequence). With V trimmed by 2 bases and J by 2 bases, 4 bases remained unmatched. CDR3 length equals 16 residues. This CDR3 is CASSYPSGGNTGELFF. DNA of the CDR3: TGTGCCAGCAGTTACCCCAGCGGGGGTAACACCGGGGAGCTGTTTTTT.

The chain recombines TRBV25-1 with TRBJ2-6; 8 bases are shared with TRBD2. The germline CDR1 and CDR2 sequences are MGHDK and SYGVNS. There are 17 residues in the CDR3. With 4 bases clipped from V and 0 bases from J, the junction kept 5 bases outside the gene matches. CDR3 nucleotides: TGTGCCAGCAGTGCCAGCGGGGGCACCTCTGGGGCCAACGTCCTGACTTTC. The encoded protein is CASSASGGTSGANVLTF.

This rearrangement joins TRBV6-1 to TRBJ2-3, with TRBD2 identical over 10 bases. CDR1 is MNHNS and CDR2 is SASEGT in the germline V gene. This CDR3 is built from 16 residues. The V and J ends lost 4 bases and 1 base, in that order; junction bases with no gene match: 5. The CDR3 loop is CASSGRTSGRTDTQYF. The CDR3 bases are TGTGCCAGCAGTGGGCGGACTAGCGGACGCACAGATACGCAGTATTTT.

This clone was detected only a few times. The genes are TRBV6-6 and TRBJ1-5; 8 nucleotides line up with TRBD1. Germline-derived CDR1 and CDR2 are MNHNY and SVGAGI (reference sequence). This CDR3 is 16 amino acids long. V was clipped by 0 bases and J by 3 bases; unmatched bases: 4. The CDR3 spells CASSYSPQGANQPQHF. For the CDR3, the DNA is TGTGCCAGCAGTTACTCGCCCCAGGGGGCCAATCAGCCCCAGCATTTT.

This clone was seen once. The J gene is TRBJ2-7, the V gene TRBV5-1, with 9 bases fitting TRBD1. From germline, CDR1 is SGHRS and CDR2 YFSETQ. The junction had 7 bases not matched to a gene; V was cut back by 5 bases and J by 4 bases. The CDR3 totals 14 residues. The CDR3 region has the DNA TGCGCCAGCAGTGCTGGGACAGGGTCATACGAGCAGTACTTC. This sequence encodes CASSAGTGSYEQYF.

This clone was detected a few times. J is TRBJ2-1 and V is TRBV7-2; TRBD2 is a possible D gene (6 bases). CDR1 and CDR2 from the germline V gene are SGHTA and FQGNSA. Trimming removed 1 base at V and 7 bases at J, with 14 bases between. The CDR3 sequence is 15 residues long. As DNA, the CDR3 is TGTGCCAGCAGCTTAGGCCCCGGGACTCTTAATGAGCAGTTCTTC. This gives the protein CASSLGPGTLNEQFF.

V gene TRBV4-3 combines with J gene TRBJ1-5, with D maybe TRBD1 (5 bases). Germline V CDR1 and CDR2: LGHNA, YSLEER. The germline V and J ends were trimmed by 0 bases and 7 bases, with 13 bases remaining between them. This CDR3 spans 15 amino acids. The CDR3 region is CASSQDRAGNQPQHF. DNA of the CDR3: TGCGCCAGCAGCCAAGATCGGGCAGGGAACCAGCCCCAGCATTTT.

This clone was observed a handful of times. V is TRBV19 and J is TRBJ1-1; possible D gene TRBD1, 6 bases. The V and J ends lost 4 bases and 4 bases respectively, with 16 bases between them. Germline CDR1 LNHDA, CDR2 SQIVND (reference sequence). The CDR3 runs 15 residues. For the CDR3, the DNA is TGTGCCAGTAGTAACGCCCGTACAGGGAGCACTGAAGCTTTCTTT. This codes for CASSNARTGSTEAFF.

The J gene is TRBJ2-7, the V gene TRBV5-1; 7 bases agree with TRBD1. Unmatched junction bases numbered 9, after V lost 4 bases and J lost 2 bases. The length of the CDR3 is 15 residues. Germline V gives CDR1 SGHRS, CDR2 YFSETQ. Here the CDR3 DNA reads TGCGCCAGCAGCAAGACCGGGACAGATGCCTACGAGCAGTACTTC. This encodes CASSKTGTDAYEQYF.

In this sample, this clone turned up a few times. This chain connects TRBV29-1 to TRBJ2-3; TRBD1 is a possible D gene (6 bases). Germline CDR1 is SQVTM and CDR2 is ANQGSEA. Between the trimmed V and J ends, which lost 7 bases and 2 bases, there was a span of 13 bases. CDR3 length: 13 amino acids. The CDR3 nucleotides read TGCAGCGCCCCGGCAGGGGCCACAGATACGCAGTATTTT. Its translation is CSAPAGATDTQYF.

J is TRBJ2-1 and V is TRBV28; D is possibly TRBD1 (5 bases). This CDR3 is 14 amino acids long. Trimming left V 3 bases short and J 4 bases short, with 10 bases between. Germline V lookup: CDR1 MDHEN, CDR2 SYDVKM. The CDR3 DNA is TGTGCCAGCAGTTTTCTGGACAAGTACAATGAGCAGTTCTTC. Translating gives CASSFLDKYNEQFF.

The genes are TRBV5-1 and TRBJ2-1, with TRBD2 matching 10 bases. The V and J ends lost 2 bases and 4 bases, in that order; junction bases with no gene match: 3. Germline assignment: CDR1 SGHRS and CDR2 YFSETQ. The CDR3 loop spans 15 amino acids. CDR3 sequence (DNA): TGCGCCAGCAGCTTTCTAGCGGGGGCTTACAATGAGCAGTTCTTC. Its translation: CASSFLAGAYNEQFF. The variable domain in full, completed from reference TRBV5-1 and TRBJ2-1, reads KAGVTQTPRYLIKTRGQQVTLSCSPISGHRSVSWYQQTPGQGLQFLFEYFSETQRNKGNFPGRFSGRQFSNSRSEMNVSTLELGDSALYLCASSFLAGAYNEQFFGPGTRLTVL.

The V gene is TRBV7-2, the J gene TRBJ2-3; D unclear. Trimming shortened V by 4 bases and J by 0 bases, and 5 bases separated the two germline ends. This CDR3 is 13 amino acids long. In germline, CDR1 is SGHTA, CDR2 FQGNSA. CDR3 in DNA: TGTGCCAGCAGCTCCCAAAGCACAGATACGCAGTATTTT. Translated, it gives CASSSQSTDTQYF.

The genes are TRBV7-9 and TRBJ1-1; D not certain. Germline assignment: CDR1 SEHNR and CDR2 FQNEAQ (reference sequence). Trimming removed 3 bases from V and 0 bases from J, with 5 bases in between. The CDR3 runs 13 residues. The CDR3 loop reads CASSFALNTEAFF. The CDR3 coding sequence is TGTGCCAGCAGCTTCGCGCTGAACACTGAAGCTTTCTTT. Based on the CDR3 plus reference TRBV7-9 and TRBJ1-1, the full variable domain is DTGVSQNPRHKITKRGQNVTFRCDPISEHNRLYWYRQTLGQGPEFLTYFQNEAQLEKSRLLSDRFSAERPKGSFSTLEIQRTEQGDSAMYLCASSFALNTEAFFGQGTRLTVV.

This chain links TRBV15 with TRBJ2-3; TRBD2 aligns across 7 bases. The V and J ends lost 1 base and 1 base, in that order; junction bases with no gene match: 11. There are 18 residues in the CDR3. Germline CDR1 is LNHNV and CDR2 is YYDKDF (reference sequence). The CDR3 bases are TGTGCCACCAGCAGAGGCCGGCAGACTAGCTCTGGCACAGATACGCAGTATTTT. Its protein is CATSRGRQTSSGTDTQYF. Supplemented by reference TRBV15 and TRBJ2-3, the full variable domain reads DAMVIQNPRYQVTQFGKPVTLSCSQTLNHNVMYWYQQKSSQAPKLLFHYYDKDFNNEADTPDNFQSRRPNTSFCFLDIRSPGLGDTAMYLCATSRGRQTSSGTDTQYFGPGTRLTVL.